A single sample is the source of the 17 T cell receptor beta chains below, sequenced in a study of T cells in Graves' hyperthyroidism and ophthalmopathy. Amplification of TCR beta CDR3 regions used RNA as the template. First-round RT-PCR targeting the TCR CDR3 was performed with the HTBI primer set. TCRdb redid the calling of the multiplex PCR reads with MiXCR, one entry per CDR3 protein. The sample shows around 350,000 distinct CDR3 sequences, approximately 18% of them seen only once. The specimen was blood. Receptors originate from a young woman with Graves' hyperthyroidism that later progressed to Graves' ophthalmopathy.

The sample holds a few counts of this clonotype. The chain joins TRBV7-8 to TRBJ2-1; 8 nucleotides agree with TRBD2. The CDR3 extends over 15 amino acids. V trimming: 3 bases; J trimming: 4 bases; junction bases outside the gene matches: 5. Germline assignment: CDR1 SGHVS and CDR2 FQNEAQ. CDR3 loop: CASSFYSGTYNEQFF. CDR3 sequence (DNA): TGTGCCAGCAGCTTCTATAGCGGGACGTACAATGAGCAGTTCTTC.

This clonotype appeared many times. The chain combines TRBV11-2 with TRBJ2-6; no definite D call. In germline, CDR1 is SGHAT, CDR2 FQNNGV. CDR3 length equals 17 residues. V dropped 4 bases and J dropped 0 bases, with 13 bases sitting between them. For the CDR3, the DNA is TGTGCCAGCAGCTCTAGAAAAGGGCACTCTGGGGCCAACGTCCTGACTTTC. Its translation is CASSSRKGHSGANVLTF.

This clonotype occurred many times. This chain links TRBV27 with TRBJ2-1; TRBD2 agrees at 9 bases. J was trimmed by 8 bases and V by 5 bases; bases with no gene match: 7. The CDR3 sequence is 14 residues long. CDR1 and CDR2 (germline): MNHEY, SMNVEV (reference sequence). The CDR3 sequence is CASSIGTSMYEQFF. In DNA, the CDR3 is TGTGCCAGCAGTATTGGGACTAGCATGTATGAGCAGTTCTTC.

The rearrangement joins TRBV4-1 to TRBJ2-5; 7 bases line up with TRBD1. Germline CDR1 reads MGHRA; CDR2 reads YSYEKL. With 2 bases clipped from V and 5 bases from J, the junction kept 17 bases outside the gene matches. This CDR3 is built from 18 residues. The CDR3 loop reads CASSQFPLGGRGSETQYF. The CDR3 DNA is TGCGCCAGCAGCCAATTCCCGCTAGGCGGCAGGGGGTCGGAGACCCAGTACTTC.

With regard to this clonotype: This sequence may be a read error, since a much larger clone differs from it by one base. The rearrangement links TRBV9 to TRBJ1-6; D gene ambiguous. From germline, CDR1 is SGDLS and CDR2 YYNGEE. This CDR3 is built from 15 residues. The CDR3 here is CANSVVSGGNSPLHF. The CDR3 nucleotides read TGTGCCAACAGCGTAGTATCGGGCGGAAATTCACCCCTCCACTTT.

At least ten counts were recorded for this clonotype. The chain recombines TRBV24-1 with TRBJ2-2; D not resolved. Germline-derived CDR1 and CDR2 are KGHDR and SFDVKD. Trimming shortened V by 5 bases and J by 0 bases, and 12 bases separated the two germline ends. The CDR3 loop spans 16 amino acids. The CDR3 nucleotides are TGTGCCACCAGTGGCTCGATCCCCGCGAACACCGGGGAGCTGTTTTTT. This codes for CATSGSIPANTGELFF.

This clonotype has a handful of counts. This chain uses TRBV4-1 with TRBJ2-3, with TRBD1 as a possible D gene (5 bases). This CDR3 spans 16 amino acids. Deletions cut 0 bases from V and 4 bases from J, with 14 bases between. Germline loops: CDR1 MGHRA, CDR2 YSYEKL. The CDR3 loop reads CASSQDQGVPPDTQYF. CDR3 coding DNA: TGCGCCAGCAGCCAAGATCAAGGGGTACCCCCAGATACGCAGTATTTT.

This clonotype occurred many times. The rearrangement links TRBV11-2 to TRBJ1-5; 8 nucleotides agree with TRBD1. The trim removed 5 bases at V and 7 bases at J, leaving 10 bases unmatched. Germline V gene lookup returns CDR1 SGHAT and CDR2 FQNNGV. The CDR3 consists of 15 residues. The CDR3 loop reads CASSPDRGAGQPQHF. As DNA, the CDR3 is TGTGCCAGCAGCCCAGACAGGGGCGCAGGGCAGCCCCAGCATTTT.

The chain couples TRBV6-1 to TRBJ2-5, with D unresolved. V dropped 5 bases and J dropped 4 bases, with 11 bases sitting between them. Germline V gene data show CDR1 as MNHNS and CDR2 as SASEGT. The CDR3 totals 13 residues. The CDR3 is CASSPQKGETQYF. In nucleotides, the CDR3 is TGTGCCAGCAGTCCTCAGAAGGGAGAGACCCAGTACTTC.

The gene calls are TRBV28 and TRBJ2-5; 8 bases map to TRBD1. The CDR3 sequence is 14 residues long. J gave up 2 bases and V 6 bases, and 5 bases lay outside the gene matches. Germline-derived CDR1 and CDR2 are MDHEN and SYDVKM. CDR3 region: CASSRTGSQETQYF. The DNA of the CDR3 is TGTGCCAGCAGCCGGACAGGGTCACAAGAGACCCAGTACTTC.

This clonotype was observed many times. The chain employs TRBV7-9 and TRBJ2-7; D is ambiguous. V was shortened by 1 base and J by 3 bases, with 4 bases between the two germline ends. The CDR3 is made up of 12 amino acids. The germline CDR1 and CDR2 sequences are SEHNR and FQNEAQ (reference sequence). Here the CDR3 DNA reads TGTGCCAGCAGCTTAGAAAACTACGAGCAGTACTTC. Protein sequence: CASSLENYEQYF.

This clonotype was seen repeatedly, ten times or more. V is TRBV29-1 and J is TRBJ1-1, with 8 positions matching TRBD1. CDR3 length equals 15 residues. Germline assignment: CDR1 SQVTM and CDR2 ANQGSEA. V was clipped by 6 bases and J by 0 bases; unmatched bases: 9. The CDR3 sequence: CSVSKQGVLNTEAFF. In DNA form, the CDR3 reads TGCAGCGTGAGCAAACAGGGGGTTCTGAACACTGAAGCTTTCTTT.

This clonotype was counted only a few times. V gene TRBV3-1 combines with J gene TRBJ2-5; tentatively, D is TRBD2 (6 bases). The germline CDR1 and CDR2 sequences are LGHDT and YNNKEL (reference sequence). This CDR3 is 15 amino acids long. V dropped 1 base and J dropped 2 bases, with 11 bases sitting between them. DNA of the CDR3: TGTGCCAGCAGCCAAGGGGGGAGGCTTCAAGAGACCCAGTACTTC. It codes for CASSQGGRLQETQYF.

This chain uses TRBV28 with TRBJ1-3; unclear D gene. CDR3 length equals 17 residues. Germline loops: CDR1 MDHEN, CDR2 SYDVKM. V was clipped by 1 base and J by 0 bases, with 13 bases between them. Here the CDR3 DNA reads TGTGCCAGCAGTTTATCCCCAATATTTGCCTCTGGAAACACCATATATTTT. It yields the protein CASSLSPIFASGNTIYF.

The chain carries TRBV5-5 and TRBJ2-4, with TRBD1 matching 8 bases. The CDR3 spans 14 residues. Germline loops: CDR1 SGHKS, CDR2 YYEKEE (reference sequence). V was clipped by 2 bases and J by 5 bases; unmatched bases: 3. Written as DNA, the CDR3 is TGTGCCAGCAGCTTCTCGGGACAGGAAAACATTCAGTACTTC. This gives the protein CASSFSGQENIQYF.

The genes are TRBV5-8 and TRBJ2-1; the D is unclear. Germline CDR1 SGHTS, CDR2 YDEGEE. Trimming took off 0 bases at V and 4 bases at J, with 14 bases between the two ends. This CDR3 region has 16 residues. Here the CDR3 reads CASSLGMGLLYNEQFF. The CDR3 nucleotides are TGTGCCAGCAGCTTGGGAATGGGCCTACTATACAATGAGCAGTTCTTC.

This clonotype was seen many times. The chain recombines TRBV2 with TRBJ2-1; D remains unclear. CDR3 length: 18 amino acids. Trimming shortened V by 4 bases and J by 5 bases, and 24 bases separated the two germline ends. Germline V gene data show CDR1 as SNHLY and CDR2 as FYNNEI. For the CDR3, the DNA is TGTGCCAGCAGTGCAAGGAATTCGTTTGGAGCTCTCCACAATGAGCAGTTCTTC. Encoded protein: CASSARNSFGALHNEQFF.